This TCR beta chain was retrieved from a study of T cell responses to AZD1222 COVID-19 vaccine. Points from the study as a whole: Distributed over spike, vaccine-associated CD4 TCRs predominated at 160-218 and 743-854.

With respect to this clone: Its antigen is unidentified.

Sequencing was performed with immunoSEQ multiplex PCR; in TCRdb, only in-frame clones are kept and a portion is missing. This sample has about 140,000 clones, with 80% to 95% found just once. The CDR3 runs to 13 residues. J was trimmed by 8 bases and V by 7 bases; bases with no gene match: 8. The sequence came from an adult who received the AZD1222 COVID-19 vaccine. V and J are TRBV12-3 or TRBV12-4 and TRBJ2-4; 7 nucleotides align to TRBD1. The sequences come from peripheral blood, collected 28 days after the second AZD1222 dose. CDR3 sequence: CASTDRDRDIQYF. Here the CDR3 DNA reads TGTGCCAGCACCGACAGGGACCGAGACATTCAGTACTTC.